The TCR beta chain under discussion was sequenced for a study of OX40 agonist ivuxolimab in advanced cancers. Here immunoSEQ multiplex PCR was the method, and the copy in TCRdb shows in-frame clones only, minus some. Of about 58,000 clones in the sample, 86% are singletons; the top ten hold 1%. This clone was seen only a few times. The CDR3 is 12 amino acids. Trimming removed 5 bases from V and 5 bases from J, with 10 bases in between. The germline V gene encodes CDR1 SGHNT and CDR2 YENEEA. Here the sequenced sample was CD4+ or CD8+ T cells sorted from blood, taken in a trial of the OX40 agonist ivuxolimab. This chain connects TRBV11-3 to TRBJ2-7; TRBD2 is a possible D gene (5 bases). The clonotype was recovered from an adult with an advanced solid tumor such as melanoma, head and neck, liver or kidney cancer. CDR3 region: CASSTRGDEQYF. In DNA form, the CDR3 reads TGTGCCAGCAGCACCCGGGGTGACGAGCAGTACTTC.